These T cell receptor beta chains were read from a single sample in a study of OX40 agonist ivuxolimab in advanced cancers. Only in-frame clones appear in the TCRdb table, and some are missing; sequencing was by immunoSEQ multiplex PCR. The table shows more than 80,000 clones, with roughly nine tenths occurring only once. The sequenced sample was CD4+ or CD8+ T cells sorted from blood, obtained in a trial of the OX40 agonist ivuxolimab. The receptors come from an adult with an advanced solid tumor such as melanoma, head and neck, liver or kidney cancer. Each CDR3 is given with its conserved first and last residue. The D gene is left open where the match is weak. The listing skips clone size in some rows; elsewhere it reads once, few, many or a size class.

D: .; size: .; V: TRBV29-1; J: TRBJ2-2; DNA: TGCAGCGTAGTCTGGTCGACCACCGGGGAGCTGTTTTTT; CDR3: CSVVWSTTGELFF
D: TRBD1; size: .; V: TRBV9; J: TRBJ1-2; DNA: TGTGCCAGCAGCGTAGAAGGATACAGGGGGCATGGCTACACCTTC; CDR3: CASSVEGYRGHGYTF
D: TRBD1; size: once; V: TRBV7-6; J: TRBJ1-4; DNA: TGTGCCAGCAGCTTAGAACAGGGGGCGTATGAAAAACTGTTTTTT; CDR3: CASSLEQGAYEKLFF
D: .; size: .; V: TRBV20-1; J: TRBJ2-1; DNA: TGCAGTGCTGCGTGGGACAATGAGCAGTTCTTC; CDR3: CSAAWDNEQFF
D: .; size: .; V: TRBV2; J: TRBJ1-5; DNA: TGTGCCAGCAGAAACAGGGAGGAGAGCAATCAGCCCCAGCATTTT; CDR3: CASRNREESNQPQHF
D: .; size: .; V: TRBV29-1; J: TRBJ2-5; DNA: TGCAGCGGACTCCTAGGACGGTTAGAGACCCAGTACTTC; CDR3: CSGLLGRLETQYF
D: .; size: .; V: TRBV12-5; J: TRBJ1-5; DNA: TGTGCTAGTGGTTCCCCTATTGGAGGCCGAGGTCAGCCCCAGCATTTT; CDR3: CASGSPIGGRGQPQHF
D: .; size: .; V: TRBV7-6; J: TRBJ2-3; DNA: TGTGCCAGCAGCTTAGTTCGTACTAGCTTAGATACGCAGTATTTT; CDR3: CASSLVRTSLDTQYF
D: .; size: .; V: TRBV19; J: TRBJ2-3; DNA: TGTGCCAGTACCTCGCGATGGGGGTGGCAGGCCGCGGATACGCAGTATTTT; CDR3: CASTSRWGWQAADTQYF
D: TRBD1; size: .; V: TRBV6-5; J: TRBJ2-2; DNA: TGTGCCAGCAGGACCGGGACAGGAATCACCGGGGAGCTGTTTTTT; CDR3: CASRTGTGITGELFF
D: .; size: .; V: TRBV28; J: TRBJ1-5; DNA: TGTGCCAGCAGTTTGAGGGCAAGGCAGCCCCAGCATTTT; CDR3: CASSLRARQPQHF
D: .; size: .; V: TRBV15; J: TRBJ2-1; DNA: TGTGCCACCAGCACCTACAGGGACCTCAACAATGAGCAGTTCTTC; CDR3: CATSTYRDLNNEQFF
D: TRBD2; size: .; V: TRBV16; J: TRBJ2-3; DNA: TGTGCCAGCAGTCATACCGTAGCGGGAGGCCGCACAGATACGCAGTATTTT; CDR3: CASSHTVAGGRTDTQYF
D: .; size: medium-sized; V: TRBV19; J: TRBJ1-5; DNA: TGTGCCAGTAGCCTTTACAGGGATACTCAGCCCCAGCATTTT; CDR3: CASSLYRDTQPQHF
D: TRBD2; size: .; V: TRBV29-1; J: TRBJ2-1; DNA: TGCAGCGTAGGGGACTACGGCAATGAGCAGTTCTTC; CDR3: CSVGDYGNEQFF
D: TRBD2; size: .; V: TRBV4-3; J: TRBJ2-1; DNA: TGCGCCAGCAGCCCGATATCTAGCGGGAGTTTGTATGAGCAGTTCTTC; CDR3: CASSPISSGSLYEQFF
D: .; size: .; V: TRBV27; J: TRBJ2-7; DNA: TGTGCCAGCAGCGTAGGACAGTCCTACGAGCAGTACTTC; CDR3: CASSVGQSYEQYF
D: .; size: .; V: TRBV28; J: TRBJ2-5; DNA: TGTGCCAGCAGTCAACCCTGGACAGCCAACAGGGAGGCCCAGTACTTC; CDR3: CASSQPWTANREAQYF
D: TRBD1; size: .; V: TRBV5-6; J: TRBJ1-5; DNA: TGTGCCAGCAGCTTGTTTGGACAGGGGGCCTTAAATCAGCCCCAGCATTTT; CDR3: CASSLFGQGALNQPQHF
D: .; size: once; V: TRBV6-5; J: TRBJ1-2; DNA: TGTGCCAGCAGTCCGCCCTCATCAGGGAACTATGGCTACACCTTC; CDR3: CASSPPSSGNYGYTF
D: .; size: .; V: TRBV19; J: TRBJ2-1; DNA: TGTGCCAGTAGTATATCGAGTTTTAATGAGCAGTTCTTC; CDR3: CASSISSFNEQFF
D: TRBD2; size: .; V: TRBV11-2; J: TRBJ2-1; DNA: TGTGCCAGCAGCTATCAAGCGGGGGGATACAATGAGCAGTTCTTC; CDR3: CASSYQAGGYNEQFF
D: TRBD2; size: .; V: TRBV4-3; J: TRBJ2-3; DNA: TGCGCCAGCAGCCAACATTTCCCCCCATTAGTAGCGGGAGGCGCAGATACGCAGTATTTT; CDR3: CASSQHFPPLVAGGADTQYF
D: .; size: .; V: TRBV28; J: TRBJ2-3; DNA: TGTGCCAGCCGGCCGAGGGGTTCCACAGATACGCAGTATTTT; CDR3: CASRPRGSTDTQYF
D: TRBD1; size: .; V: TRBV18; J: TRBJ1-1; DNA: TGTGCCAGCTCCCTCGGACAGGGCGGAACTGAAGCTTTCTTT; CDR3: CASSLGQGGTEAFF